What follows are 28 T cell receptor beta chains derived from one specimen sequenced in a study of blood T cell repertoires in COVID-19. Produced via immunoSEQ multiplex PCR; TCRdb's table is partial and in-frame only. The sample includes around 150,000 clones, approximately 80% of them seen just once. Sequencing used peripheral blood. The receptors were gathered from a woman of 80 years or more with active or convalescent COVID-19.

The chain links TRBV16 to TRBJ1-5, with TRBD1 matching 10 bases. Looked up from germline, CDR1 is KGHSY and CDR2 is FQNENV. Unmatched junction bases numbered 8, after V lost 4 bases and J lost 2 bases. The length of the CDR3 is 17 residues. CDR3 region: CASSRGTGVIRNQPQHF. DNA for the CDR3: TGTGCCAGCAGCCGCGGGACAGGGGTTATCCGCAATCAGCCCCAGCATTTT. The whole variable domain, remainder taken from reference TRBV16 and TRBJ1-5, is GEEVAQTPKHLVRGEGQKAKLYCAPIKGHSYVFWYQQVLKNEFKFLISFQNENVFDETGMPKERFSAKCLPNSPCSLEIQATKLEDSAVYFCASSRGTGVIRNQPQHFGDGTRLSIL.

The V and J genes are TRBV3-1 (or the pseudogene TRBV3-2) and TRBJ1-5, with no clear D. Trimming removed 2 bases at V and 4 bases at J, with 9 bases between. This CDR3 has 14 amino acids. From germline, CDR1 is LGHDT and CDR2 YNNKEL (reference sequence). This chain's CDR3 is CASSQNSLNQPQHF. The CDR3 bases are TGTGCCAGCAGCCAAAATTCCCTTAATCAGCCCCAGCATTTT.

The V and J genes are TRBV19 and TRBJ1-5; D call uncertain. The V end lost 9 bases, the J end lost 4 bases, and 13 bases lay between the germline ends. The CDR3 extends over 13 amino acids. Germline CDR1 is LNHDA and CDR2 is SQIVND (reference sequence). CDR3 residues: CASQFHGNQPQHF. CDR3 bases: TGTGCCAGCCAGTTCCACGGGAATCAGCCCCAGCATTTT. Supplemented by reference TRBV19 and TRBJ1-5, the full variable domain reads DGGITQSPKYLFRKEGQNVTLSCEQNLNHDAMYWYRQDPGQGLRLIYYSQIVNDFQKGDIAEGYSVSREKKESFPLTVTSAQKNPTAFYLCASQFHGNQPQHFGDGTRLSIL.

The chain has TRBV5-1 and TRBJ1-4, with a tentative D call TRBD1 (6 bases). Germline CDR1 SGHRS, CDR2 YFSETQ. This CDR3 spans 18 amino acids. V was cut by 6 bases and J by 1 base, with 22 bases left in between. The chain's CDR3 is CASTRNRVSDETNEKLFF. The CDR3 DNA sequence: TGCGCCAGCACCCGAAACAGGGTATCGGACGAAACTAATGAAAAACTGTTTTTT.

V is TRBV29-1 and J is TRBJ2-7; D is unresolved. The CDR3 runs 15 residues. Deletions cut 0 bases from V and 6 bases from J, with 18 bases between. Per germline, CDR1 SQVTM and CDR2 ANQGSEA. The CDR3 region has the DNA TGCAGCGTTGAAGAATCCCCGTCCGGGTCCGGCGAGCAGTACTTC. Translation gives CSVEESPSGSGEQYF.

CDR3 loop: CASSPYANTGELFF. Written as DNA, the CDR3 is TGCGCCAGCAGCCCCTACGCGAACACCGGGGAGCTGTTTTTT. The V call is TRBV5-1, the J call TRBJ2-2; the D is unclear. CDR3 size: 14 residues. Germline-derived CDR1 and CDR2 are SGHRS and YFSETQ. Trimming pared 4 bases from V and 0 bases from J, leaving 7 bases between.

The V gene is TRBV19, the J gene TRBJ1-5; TRBD1 matches at 7 bases. V was pared by 8 bases and J by 3 bases, with 7 bases of the junction left unmatched. Germline V gene data show CDR1 as LNHDA and CDR2 as SQIVND (reference sequence). The CDR3 runs 14 residues. The CDR3 coding sequence is TGTGCCAGTCGCCCAGGGGGTCCCAATCAGCCCCAGCATTTT. Amino acids: CASRPGGPNQPQHF.

The CDR3 nucleotides read TGTGCCAGTAGTTCTACATATAGCGGGGTGAACACAGATACGCAGTATTTT. Translated: CASSSTYSGVNTDTQYF. The chain is built from TRBV19 and TRBJ2-3; 8 bases match TRBD2. CDR3 length equals 17 residues. The germline CDR1 and CDR2 sequences are LNHDA and SQIVND (reference sequence). Trimming took 5 bases from V and 2 from J; bases not matched to a gene: 12. Full variable domain (outside the CDR3, taken from reference TRBV19 and TRBJ2-3): DGGITQSPKYLFRKEGQNVTLSCEQNLNHDAMYWYRQDPGQGLRLIYYSQIVNDFQKGDIAEGYSVSREKKESFPLTVTSAQKNPTAFYLCASSSTYSGVNTDTQYFGPGTRLTVL.

V and J are TRBV5-8 and TRBJ2-3, with D tentatively TRBD2 (6 bases). Trimming cost V 7 bases and J 2 bases, with 14 bases left between them. Germline CDR1 reads SGHTS; CDR2 reads YDEGEE. The CDR3 has 14 residues. Here the CDR3 DNA reads TGTGCCAGCGGGGGTTTGGACTACACAGATACGCAGTATTTT. Its translation is CASGGLDYTDTQYF.

This chain uses TRBV24-1 with TRBJ1-2; TRBD1 matches at 9 bases. Losses at the gene ends were 7 bases for V and 3 bases for J; bases not matched to a gene: 5. The CDR3 is 14 residues long. The germline V gene encodes CDR1 KGHDR and CDR2 SFDVKD. The chain's CDR3 is CATSDRGLDYGYTF. The CDR3 DNA sequence: TGTGCCACCAGCGACAGGGGGTTAGACTATGGCTACACCTTC.

The chain links TRBV11-2 to TRBJ2-3, with 9 bases identical to TRBD2. V dropped 6 bases and J dropped 6; count of bases not matched to a gene: 10. Germline-derived CDR1 and CDR2 are SGHAT and FQNNGV. The CDR3 loop spans 15 amino acids. CDR3 nucleotide sequence: TGTGCCAGCAGTCCCGCGGCGGGGGGGCGGGATACGCAGTATTTT. This sequence encodes CASSPAAGGRDTQYF.

The chain combines TRBV18 with TRBJ1-1, with D tentatively TRBD1 (6 bases). Trimming took off 2 bases at V and 1 base at J, with 17 bases between the two ends. Germline lookup yields CDR1 KGHSH and CDR2 LQKENI. The CDR3 has 17 residues. DNA of the CDR3: TGTGCCAGCTCACCAATGGCTCCGGGACATCCGAACACTGAAGCTTTCTTT. It encodes CASSPMAPGHPNTEAFF.

The gene calls are TRBV3-1 (or the pseudogene TRBV3-2) and TRBJ1-1; 7 nucleotides line up with TRBD1. In germline, CDR1 is LGHDT, CDR2 YNNKEL (reference sequence). Germline trimming cut 4 bases from V and 1 base from J; bases unmatched to any gene: 3. The CDR3 extends over 14 amino acids. CDR3 amino acids: CASSRNRGNTEAFF. CDR3 DNA: TGTGCCAGCAGCCGAAACAGGGGGAACACTGAAGCTTTCTTT.

This clone was counted a few times. The chain links TRBV2 to TRBJ2-7, with 7 positions matching TRBD2. J lost 6 bases, V lost 5 bases, and 10 bases had no gene match. Germline V lookup: CDR1 SNHLY, CDR2 FYNNEI. The CDR3 covers 14 residues. CDR3: CASSLNPLASEQYF. The CDR3 DNA is TGTGCCAGCAGTCTAAACCCACTAGCGAGCGAGCAGTACTTC.

This clone was seen only a few times. The rearrangement joins TRBV6-2 or TRBV6-3 to TRBJ1-1; D is ambiguous. This CDR3 comprises 13 residues. The germline V gene encodes CDR1 MNHEY and CDR2 SVGEGT. The ends were cut back, 4 bases at V and 1 base at J, with 7 bases in the middle. CDR3 nucleotides: TGTGCCAGCAGTTGGGCGACGAACACTGAAGCTTTCTTT. Its protein is CASSWATNTEAFF.

V usage is TRBV19 and J usage is TRBJ2-5, with TRBD2 as a possible D gene (6 bases). The V end lost 0 bases, the J end lost 5 bases, and 13 bases lay between the germline ends. This CDR3 has 15 amino acids. The germline V gene encodes CDR1 LNHDA and CDR2 SQIVND (reference sequence). CDR3 in amino acids: CASSIDTRGMETQYF. CDR3 in DNA: TGTGCCAGTAGTATAGATACCCGGGGGATGGAGACCCAGTACTTC. Full variable domain (outside the CDR3, taken from reference TRBV19 and TRBJ2-5): DGGITQSPKYLFRKEGQNVTLSCEQNLNHDAMYWYRQDPGQGLRLIYYSQIVNDFQKGDIAEGYSVSREKKESFPLTVTSAQKNPTAFYLCASSIDTRGMETQYFGPGTRLLVL.

This chain links TRBV4-2 with TRBJ1-5; maybe TRBD1 (5 bases). Trimming left V 1 base short and J 2 bases short, with 9 bases between. CDR3 length equals 15 residues. Looked up from germline, CDR1 is LGHNA and CDR2 is YNFKEQ. The CDR3 reads CASSQGQGGNQPQHF. The CDR3 bases are TGTGCCAGCAGCCAAGGGCAGGGTGGCAATCAGCCCCAGCATTTT.

The chain uses TRBV19 and TRBJ1-4; 7 bases fit TRBD1. This CDR3 has 13 residues. V was pared by 4 bases and J by 6 bases, with 2 bases of the junction left unmatched. CDR1 LNHDA and CDR2 SQIVND come from the germline V gene (reference sequence). Here the CDR3 reads CASSNRGYEKLFF. For the CDR3, the DNA is TGTGCCAGTAGTAACAGGGGATATGAAAAACTGTTTTTT.

The gene calls are TRBV6-5 and TRBJ2-5; 10 bases are a match to TRBD1. The CDR3 is 13 residues long. V gave up 6 bases and J gave up 5 bases; unmatched junction bases: 3. Germline V gene sequence: CDR1 MNHEY, CDR2 SVGAGI. CDR3 region: CASSKDRGETQYF. For the CDR3, the DNA is TGTGCCAGCAGCAAGGACAGGGGGGAGACCCAGTACTTC.

The chain joins TRBV15 to TRBJ1-1; the D is unclear. The CDR3 totals 14 residues. Germline CDR1 is LNHNV and CDR2 is YYDKDF (reference sequence). V dropped 4 bases and J dropped 1 base, with 10 bases sitting between them. The CDR3, as DNA: TGTGCCACCAGCAAGTCCCGGGGGAACACTGAAGCTTTCTTT. It is translated as CATSKSRGNTEAFF.

The V and J genes are TRBV6-4 and TRBJ1-2; tentative D call: TRBD1 (6 bases). This CDR3 spans 14 amino acids. V lost 6 bases to trimming and J lost 2 bases, with 13 bases between them. Germline V gene lookup returns CDR1 MRHNA and CDR2 SNTAGT. As DNA, the CDR3 is TGTGCCAGCAGCCCCGACGGGACAAACTATGGCTACACCTTC. This sequence encodes CASSPDGTNYGYTF.

J is TRBJ2-1 and V is TRBV3-1 (or the pseudogene TRBV3-2); a weak D match, TRBD2 (7 bases). CDR1 is LGHDT and CDR2 is YNNKEL in the germline V gene (reference sequence). V gave up 0 bases and J gave up 9 bases, with 12 bases separating them. The CDR3 consists of 14 residues. CDR3 protein: CASSQEVRGAEQFF. The CDR3 region has the DNA TGTGCCAGCAGCCAAGAAGTTCGGGGGGCTGAGCAGTTCTTC.

This chain uses TRBV27 with TRBJ2-1; 10 nucleotides line up with TRBD1. The germline V gene encodes CDR1 MNHEY and CDR2 SMNVEV (reference sequence). Germline trimming cut 6 bases from V and 9 bases from J; bases unmatched to any gene: 11. The CDR3 covers 15 residues. The CDR3 nucleotides read TGTGCCAGCAGACCCATGACAGGGGGCATTGGTGAGCAGTTCTTC. Amino acids: CASRPMTGGIGEQFF.

The chain joins TRBV19 to TRBJ1-6, with 7 bases fitting TRBD1. The CDR3 runs 15 residues. V lost 10 bases to trimming and J lost 2 bases; unmatched junction nucleotides: 8. CDR1 is LNHDA and CDR2 is SQIVND in the germline V gene (reference sequence). The CDR3 region has the DNA TGTGCCACCTCAGACAGGGACCCCTATAATTCACCCCTCCACTTT. This translates into CATSDRDPYNSPLHF.

The CDR3 DNA follows: TGCGCCAGCAGCCTTATCGGGGCGGGGGCGAGGGATGAGCAGTTCTTC. The encoded protein is CASSLIGAGARDEQFF. This rearrangement joins TRBV5-1 to TRBJ2-1; D perhaps matches TRBD2 (7 bases). The V end lost 4 bases, the J end lost 8 bases, and 22 bases lay between the germline ends. Germline CDR1 reads SGHRS; CDR2 reads YFSETQ. The CDR3 is 16 residues long. Based on the CDR3 plus reference TRBV5-1 and TRBJ2-1, the full variable domain is KAGVTQTPRYLIKTRGQQVTLSCSPISGHRSVSWYQQTPGQGLQFLFEYFSETQRNKGNFPGRFSGRQFSNSRSEMNVSTLELGDSALYLCASSLIGAGARDEQFFGPGTRLTVL.

The rearrangement links TRBV5-1 to TRBJ2-3; D perhaps matches TRBD2 (7 bases). CDR3 length: 16 residues. CDR1 and CDR2 (germline): SGHRS, YFSETQ. With 3 bases removed from V and 0 bases from J, the gap between germline ends came to 14 bases. The CDR3 here is CASSSGGPVSTDTQYF. The CDR3 nucleotides read TGCGCCAGCAGCTCCGGGGGGCCAGTGAGCACAGATACGCAGTATTTT.

The rearrangement joins TRBV15 to TRBJ2-1; the match to TRBD2 covers 12 bases. CDR1 LNHNV and CDR2 YYDKDF come from the germline V gene (reference sequence). J lost 2 bases, V lost 1 base, and 3 bases had no gene match. CDR3 length equals 17 residues. CDR3 DNA: TGTGCCACCAGCAGAGGGCGACTAGCGGGGGCCTACAATGAGCAGTTCTTC. Its translation is CATSRGRLAGAYNEQFF. The complete variable domain, with remaining parts taken from reference TRBV15 and TRBJ2-1, reads DAMVIQNPRYQVTQFGKPVTLSCSQTLNHNVMYWYQQKSSQAPKLLFHYYDKDFNNEADTPDNFQSRRPNTSFCFLDIRSPGLGDTAMYLCATSRGRLAGAYNEQFFGPGTRLTVL.

A single count supports this clone. The chain joins TRBV5-1 to TRBJ2-2; D is perhaps TRBD2 (5 bases). Trimming took 4 bases from V and 6 from J, leaving 19 bases between them. This CDR3 is 16 amino acids long. Germline loops: CDR1 SGHRS, CDR2 YFSETQ. CDR3 sequence: CASSPIAGLNSGELFF. CDR3 coding DNA: TGCGCCAGCAGCCCCATCGCAGGACTCAATTCCGGGGAGCTGTTTTTT.